The 15 T cell receptor beta chains listed next were all sequenced from one sample in a study of vaccination effects on CD4 cells after COVID-19. After expansion with viral peptide pools in the ViraFEST assay, antigen-specific CD4+ T cells were sequenced. At the end of around 11 days of culture, CD4+ T cells were isolated. As their vaccination, participants received two doses of either BNT162b2 or mRNA-1273. Their specific antigens are unknown. The table came from immunoSEQ multiplex PCR; TCRdb's copy has only in-frame clones and leaves some out. This table has roughly 70,000 clones, 76% appearing once. The sequencing here drew on CD4+ T cells from PBMCs cultured with HCoV-OC43 spike peptides, taken after COVID-19 vaccination. The subset: HCoV-OC43 spike overlapping peptide pool stimulation. The receptors stem from a human donor who received a COVID-19 vaccine.

V and J are TRBV5-1 and TRBJ1-6; maybe TRBD1 (6 bases). Germline CDR1 is SGHRS and CDR2 is YFSETQ. This CDR3 has 16 residues. Deletions cut 1 base from V and 4 bases from J, with 12 bases between. CDR3 nucleotides: TGCGCCAGCAGCTTGACAGGGACGCGGTATAATTCACCCCTCCACTTT. Protein product: CASSLTGTRYNSPLHF.

The rearrangement links TRBV2 to TRBJ2-7, with TRBD2 matching 7 bases. Germline CDR1 SNHLY, CDR2 FYNNEI. The CDR3 extends over 12 amino acids. The V segment lost 7 bases and the J segment 10 bases; nucleotides outside the gene matches: 10. The CDR3 sequence is CASTPAGAPQYV. The CDR3 bases are TGTGCCAGCACCCCCGCGGGAGCCCCCCAGTACGTC.

This clone has just a few counts. The rearrangement links TRBV14 to TRBJ1-3; D call uncertain. The CDR3 extends over 16 amino acids. Between the trimmed V and J ends, which lost 0 bases and 0 bases, there was a span of 9 bases. Germline lookup yields CDR1 SGHDN and CDR2 FVKESK. The CDR3 reads CASSQERLYSGNTIYF. The CDR3 DNA reads TGTGCCAGCAGCCAAGAGAGACTCTACTCTGGAAACACCATATATTTT.

V is TRBV18 and J is TRBJ1-1; 10 bases are a match to TRBD1. Per the germline V gene, CDR1 is KGHSH and CDR2 is LQKENI. The CDR3 length is 14 residues. Trimming at V came to 6 bases and at J to 3 bases, leaving 4 bases not matched to a gene. The CDR3 loop reads CASSPGQGHTEAFF. CDR3 DNA: TGTGCCAGCTCTCCGGGACAGGGGCACACTGAAGCTTTCTTT.

This sequence joins TRBV9 and TRBJ1-4; D is possibly TRBD1 (6 bases). The CDR3 contains 15 residues. CDR1 SGDLS and CDR2 YYNGEE come from the germline V gene. The V end lost 0 bases, the J end lost 8 bases, and 14 bases lay between the germline ends. DNA of the CDR3: TGTGCCAGCAGCGTAGATCAGGGGTTTGGAGAAAAACTGTTTTTT. It translates to CASSVDQGFGEKLFF. Supplemented by reference TRBV9 and TRBJ1-4, the full variable domain reads DSGVTQTPKHLITATGQRVTLRCSPRSGDLSVYWYQQSLDQGLQFLIQYYNGEERAKGNILERFSAQQFPDLHSELNLSSLELGDSALYFCASSVDQGFGEKLFFGSGTQLSVL.

The V gene is TRBV5-6, the J gene TRBJ1-3; TRBD1 matches 9 bases. From germline, CDR1 is SGHDT and CDR2 YYEEEE. The CDR3 has 17 amino acids. The V segment lost 0 bases and the J segment 3 bases; nucleotides outside the gene matches: 7. This CDR3 is CASSLGTGVTIGNTIYF. CDR3 in DNA: TGTGCCAGCAGCTTGGGGACAGGGGTAACTATTGGAAACACCATATATTTT.

The chain carries TRBV19 and TRBJ1-5; TRBD1 might be the D (5 bases). The CDR3 runs to 14 residues. V gave up 0 bases and J gave up 4 bases, with 7 bases separating them. Germline V CDR1 and CDR2: LNHDA, SQIVND (reference sequence). The CDR3 DNA follows: TGTGCCAGTAGTATAGACGGGGGGAATCAGCCCCAGCATTTT. This sequence encodes CASSIDGGNQPQHF.

V is TRBV5-4 and J is TRBJ1-3; 8 nucleotides line up with TRBD1. This CDR3 contains 16 residues. Germline V CDR1 and CDR2: SGHNT, YYREEE (reference sequence). V trimming: 3 bases; J trimming: 0 bases; junction bases outside the gene matches: 5. CDR3 amino acids: CASSSRTGNSGNTIYF. The CDR3 DNA is TGTGCCAGCAGCTCGAGGACAGGGAACTCTGGAAACACCATATATTTT. The whole variable domain, filled in from reference TRBV5-4 and TRBJ1-3, reads ETGVTQSPTHLIKTRGQQVTLRCSSQSGHNTVSWYQQALGQGPQFIFQYYREEENGRGNFPPRFSGLQFPNYSSELNVNALELDDSALYLCASSSRTGNSGNTIYFGEGSWLTVV.

This chain's CDR3 is CATSRVPGQGYDEQFF. For the CDR3, the DNA is TGTGCCACCAGCCGTGTTCCGGGACAGGGGTACGATGAGCAGTTCTTC. The chain recombines TRBV15 with TRBJ2-1, with 10 nucleotides matching TRBD1. This CDR3 contains 16 residues. The V gene's germline CDR1 is LNHNV and CDR2 YYDKDF (reference sequence). J gave up 8 bases and V 5 bases, and 12 bases lay outside the gene matches.

The chain combines TRBV2 with TRBJ2-3, with D possibly called TRBD1 or TRBD2 (6 bases each). Between the trimmed V and J ends, which lost 2 bases and 2 bases, there was a span of 14 bases. Looked up from germline, CDR1 is SNHLY and CDR2 is FYNNEI. This CDR3 has 16 amino acids. The CDR3 sequence is CASSEIGGLNTDTQYF. CDR3 nucleotides: TGTGCCAGCAGTGAAATAGGGGGGCTTAACACAGATACGCAGTATTTT.

This clone has more than one count but fewer than ten. The chain couples TRBV5-4 to TRBJ1-1; weak D call: TRBD1 (6 bases). CDR1 is SGHNT and CDR2 is YYREEE in the germline V gene (reference sequence). The V end lost 0 bases, the J end lost 9 bases, and 12 bases lay between the germline ends. The CDR3 totals 13 residues. DNA of the CDR3: TGTGCCAGCAGCTTGGGCGGACAGCCGCAAGCTTTCTTT. Translating gives CASSLGGQPQAFF.

A word on this clone: At the DNA level, this CDR3 is encoded by other sequences in the same sample as well. The gene calls are TRBV6-2 or TRBV6-3 and TRBJ2-2, with no clear D. Per germline, CDR1 MNHEY and CDR2 SVGEGT. Trimming removed 0 bases at V and 1 base at J, with 6 bases between. This CDR3 has 15 amino acids. The CDR3 DNA sequence: TGTGCCAGCAGTTACTCGGGGTTGAACACCGGGGAGCTGTTTTTT. This translates into CASSYSGLNTGELFF.

V and J are TRBV5-1 and TRBJ2-5; 7 nucleotides agree with TRBD2. Germline V gene data show CDR1 as SGHRS and CDR2 as YFSETQ. Trimming at V came to 4 bases and at J to 1 base, leaving 4 bases not matched to a gene. CDR3 size: 14 residues. The CDR3 here is CASSGGGLQETQYF. The CDR3 bases are TGCGCCAGCAGCGGGGGGGGTCTCCAAGAGACCCAGTACTTC.

The V call is TRBV27, the J call TRBJ2-3, with TRBD2 matching over 7 bases. V shed 2 bases and J 11 bases; nucleotides not matched to a gene: 4. Germline loops: CDR1 MNHEY, CDR2 SMNVEV (reference sequence). This CDR3 contains 12 residues. This chain's CDR3 is CASSLIGGMQYF. CDR3 nucleotide sequence: TGTGCCAGCAGTTTAATCGGGGGGATGCAGTATTTT.

V and J are TRBV5-1 and TRBJ2-1; 8 bases map to TRBD2. With 0 bases clipped from V and 3 bases from J, the junction kept 5 bases outside the gene matches. Germline V CDR1 and CDR2: SGHRS, YFSETQ. The CDR3 extends over 16 amino acids. The CDR3 nucleotides are TGCGCCAGCAGCTTGGCGGTGCGGGGGGTCTACAATGAGCAGTTCTTC. This gives the protein CASSLAVRGVYNEQFF.